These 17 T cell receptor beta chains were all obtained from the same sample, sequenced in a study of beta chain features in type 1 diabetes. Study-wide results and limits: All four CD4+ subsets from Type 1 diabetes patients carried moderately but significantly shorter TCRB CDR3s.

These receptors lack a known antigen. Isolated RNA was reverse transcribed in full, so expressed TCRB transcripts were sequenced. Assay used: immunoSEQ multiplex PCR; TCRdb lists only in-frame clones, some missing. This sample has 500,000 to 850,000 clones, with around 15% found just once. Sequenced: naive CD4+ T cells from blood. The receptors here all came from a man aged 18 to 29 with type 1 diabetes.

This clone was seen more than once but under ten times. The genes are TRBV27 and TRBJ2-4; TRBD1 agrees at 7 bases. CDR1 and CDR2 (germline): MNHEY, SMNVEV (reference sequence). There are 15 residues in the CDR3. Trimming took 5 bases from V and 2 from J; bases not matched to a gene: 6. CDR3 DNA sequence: TGTGCCAGCAGTGGGCTCAGGGGGTCCAAAAACATTCAGTACTTC. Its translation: CASSGLRGSKNIQYF.

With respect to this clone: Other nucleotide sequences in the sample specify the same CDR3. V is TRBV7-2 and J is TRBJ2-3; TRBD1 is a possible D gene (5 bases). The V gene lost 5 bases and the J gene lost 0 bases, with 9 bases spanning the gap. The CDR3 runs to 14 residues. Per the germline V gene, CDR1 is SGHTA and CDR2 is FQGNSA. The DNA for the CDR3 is TGTGCCAGCAGCCTAGGGGTTAGCACAGATACGCAGTATTTT. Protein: CASSLGVSTDTQYF.

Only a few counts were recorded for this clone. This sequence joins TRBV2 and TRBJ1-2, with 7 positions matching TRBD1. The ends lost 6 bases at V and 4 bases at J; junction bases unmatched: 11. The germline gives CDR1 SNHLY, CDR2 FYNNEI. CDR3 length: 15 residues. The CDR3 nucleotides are TGTGCCAGCAGGGGTGGACCCGGGACAGCCTATGGCTACACCTTC. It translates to CASRGGPGTAYGYTF.

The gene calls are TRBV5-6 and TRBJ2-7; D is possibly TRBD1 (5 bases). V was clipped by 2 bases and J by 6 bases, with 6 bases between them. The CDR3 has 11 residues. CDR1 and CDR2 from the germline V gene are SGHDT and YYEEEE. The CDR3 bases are TGTGCCAGCAGCTTCAGGGTCGAGCAGTACTTC. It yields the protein CASSFRVEQYF.

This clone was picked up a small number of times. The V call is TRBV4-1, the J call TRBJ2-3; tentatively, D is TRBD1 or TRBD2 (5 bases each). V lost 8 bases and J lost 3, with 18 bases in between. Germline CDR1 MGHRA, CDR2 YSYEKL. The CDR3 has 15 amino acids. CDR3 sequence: CASGNRDAGTDTQYF. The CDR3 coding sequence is TGCGCCAGCGGAAACCGGGACGCGGGTACAGATACGCAGTATTTT.

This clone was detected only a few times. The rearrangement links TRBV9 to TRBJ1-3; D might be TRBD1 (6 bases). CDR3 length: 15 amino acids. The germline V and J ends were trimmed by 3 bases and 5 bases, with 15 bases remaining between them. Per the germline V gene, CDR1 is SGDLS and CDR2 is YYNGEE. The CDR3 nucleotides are TGTGCCAGCAGCGCCACAGGGTTCAGTCGAAACACCATATATTTT. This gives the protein CASSATGFSRNTIYF. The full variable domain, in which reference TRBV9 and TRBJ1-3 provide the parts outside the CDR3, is DSGVTQTPKHLITATGQRVTLRCSPRSGDLSVYWYQQSLDQGLQFLIQYYNGEERAKGNILERFSAQQFPDLHSELNLSSLELGDSALYFCASSATGFSRNTIYFGEGSWLTVV.

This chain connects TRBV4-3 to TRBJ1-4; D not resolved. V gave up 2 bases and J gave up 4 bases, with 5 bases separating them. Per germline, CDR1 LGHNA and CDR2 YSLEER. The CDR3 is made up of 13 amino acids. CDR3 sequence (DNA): TGCGCCAGCAGCCAATCTGTTAATGAAAAACTGTTTTTT. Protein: CASSQSVNEKLFF.

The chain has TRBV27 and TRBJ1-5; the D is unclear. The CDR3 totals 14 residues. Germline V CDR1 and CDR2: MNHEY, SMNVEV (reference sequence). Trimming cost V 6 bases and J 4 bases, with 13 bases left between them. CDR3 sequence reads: CASSQKRANQPQHF. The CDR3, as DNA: TGTGCCAGCAGCCAGAAGAGGGCTAATCAGCCCCAGCATTTT.

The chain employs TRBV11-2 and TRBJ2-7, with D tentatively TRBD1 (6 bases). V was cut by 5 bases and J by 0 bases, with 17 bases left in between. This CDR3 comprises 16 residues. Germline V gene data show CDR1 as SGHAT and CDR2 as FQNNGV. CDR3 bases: TGTGCCAGCAGCCCTCGGGACACCCAGAGCTCCTACGAGCAGTACTTC. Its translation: CASSPRDTQSSYEQYF.

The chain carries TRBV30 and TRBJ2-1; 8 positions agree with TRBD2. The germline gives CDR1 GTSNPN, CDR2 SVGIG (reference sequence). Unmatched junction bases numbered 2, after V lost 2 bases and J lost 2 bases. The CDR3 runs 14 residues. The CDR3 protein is CAWSPGGPYNEQFF. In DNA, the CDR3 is TGTGCCTGGAGTCCGGGGGGGCCCTACAATGAGCAGTTCTTC.

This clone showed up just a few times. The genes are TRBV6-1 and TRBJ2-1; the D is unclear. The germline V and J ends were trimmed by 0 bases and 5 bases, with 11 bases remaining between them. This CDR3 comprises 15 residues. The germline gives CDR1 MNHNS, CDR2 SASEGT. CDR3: CASSEAPRMDNEQFF. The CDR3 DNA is TGTGCCAGCAGTGAAGCGCCGAGAATGGACAATGAGCAGTTCTTC.

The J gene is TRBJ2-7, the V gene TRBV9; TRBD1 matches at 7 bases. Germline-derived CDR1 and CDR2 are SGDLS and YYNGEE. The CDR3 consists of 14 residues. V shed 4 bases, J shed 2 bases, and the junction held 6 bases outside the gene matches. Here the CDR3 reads CASSPETGPYEQYF. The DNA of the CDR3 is TGTGCCAGCAGCCCCGAGACAGGGCCCTACGAGCAGTACTTC.

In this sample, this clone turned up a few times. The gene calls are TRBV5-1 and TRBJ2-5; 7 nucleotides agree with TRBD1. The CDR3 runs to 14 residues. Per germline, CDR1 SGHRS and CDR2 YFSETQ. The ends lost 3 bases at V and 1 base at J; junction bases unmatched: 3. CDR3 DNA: TGCGCCAGCAGCTCTTCAGGGGGCCAAGAGACCCAGTACTTC. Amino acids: CASSSSGGQETQYF.

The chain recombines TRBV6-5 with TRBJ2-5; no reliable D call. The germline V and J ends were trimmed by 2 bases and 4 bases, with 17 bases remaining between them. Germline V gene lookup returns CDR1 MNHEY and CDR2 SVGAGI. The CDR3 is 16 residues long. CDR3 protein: CASSYSLYRLRETQYF. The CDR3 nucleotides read TGTGCCAGCAGTTACAGCTTGTACCGGCTACGAGAGACCCAGTACTTC.

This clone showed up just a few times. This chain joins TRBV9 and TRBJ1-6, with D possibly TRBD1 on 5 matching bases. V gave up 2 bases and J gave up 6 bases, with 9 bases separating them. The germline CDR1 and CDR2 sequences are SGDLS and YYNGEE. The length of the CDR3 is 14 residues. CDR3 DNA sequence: TGTGCCAGCAGCGTCCGGGACGGTAATTCACCCCTCCACTTT. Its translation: CASSVRDGNSPLHF. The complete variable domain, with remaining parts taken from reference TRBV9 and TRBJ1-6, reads DSGVTQTPKHLITATGQRVTLRCSPRSGDLSVYWYQQSLDQGLQFLIQYYNGEERAKGNILERFSAQQFPDLHSELNLSSLELGDSALYFCASSVRDGNSPLHFGNGTRLTVT.

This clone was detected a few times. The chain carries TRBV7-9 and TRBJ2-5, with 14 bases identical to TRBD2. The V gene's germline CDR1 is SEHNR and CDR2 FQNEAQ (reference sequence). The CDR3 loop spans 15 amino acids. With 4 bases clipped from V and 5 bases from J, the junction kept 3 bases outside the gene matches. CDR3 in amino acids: CASSSGLAGVETQYF. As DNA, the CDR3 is TGTGCCAGCAGCTCGGGACTAGCGGGAGTCGAGACCCAGTACTTC.

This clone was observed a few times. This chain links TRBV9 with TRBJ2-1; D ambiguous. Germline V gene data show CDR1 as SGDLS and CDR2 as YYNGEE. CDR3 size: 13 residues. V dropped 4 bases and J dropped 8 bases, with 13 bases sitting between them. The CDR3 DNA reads TGTGCCAGCAGCCCTCCCCTTAGGCATGAGCAGTTCTTC. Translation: CASSPPLRHEQFF.